The 22 T cell receptor beta chains presented below share a single source sample, sequenced in a study of cytomegalovirus exposure and HLA in healthy donors. The study ran its PCR with 60 Vbeta and 13 Jbeta primers. Profiling relied on immunoSEQ multiplex PCR, and the TCRdb table lists in-frame clones only, not all of them. The table records some 150,000 clones, just under 85% of them present only once. The sequenced sample was PBMCs. The receptors were gathered from a man aged 40-55 years in good health and CMV-seropositive.

The chain uses TRBV6-6 and TRBJ1-5; D not certain. CDR3 length: 14 residues. V was clipped by 0 bases and J by 4 bases, with 7 bases between them. Germline-derived CDR1 and CDR2 are MNHNY and SVGAGI (reference sequence). DNA of the CDR3: TGTGCCAGCAGTTACTCTTCGGGGAATCAGCCCCAGCATTTT. Translation gives CASSYSSGNQPQHF.

The CDR3 bases are TGTGCCAGTAGTATATACAGTAACACCGGGGAGCTGTTTTTT. It translates to CASSIYSNTGELFF. The genes are TRBV19 and TRBJ2-2; D remains unclear. Germline loops: CDR1 LNHDA, CDR2 SQIVND (reference sequence). This CDR3 has 14 amino acids. V was trimmed by 2 bases and J by 2 bases, leaving 6 bases between them.

The rearrangement links TRBV11-2 to TRBJ2-5; TRBD2 agrees at 8 bases. V trimming: 5 bases; J trimming: 2 bases; junction bases outside the gene matches: 13. Germline assignment: CDR1 SGHAT and CDR2 FQNNGV. The CDR3 sequence is 17 residues long. CDR3 sequence reads: CASSRGRSGEIQETQYF. The DNA of the CDR3 is TGTGCCAGCAGCCGTGGGCGTAGCGGGGAGATACAAGAGACCCAGTACTTC.

J is TRBJ2-7 and V is TRBV5-1, with a tentative D call TRBD1 (5 bases). Trimming cost V 4 bases and J 2 bases, with 13 bases left between them. Germline lookup yields CDR1 SGHRS and CDR2 YFSETQ. The CDR3 has 14 residues. The CDR3, as DNA: TGCGCCAGCAGCCCACCGGACACCGCCTACGAGCAGTACTTC. Translated: CASSPPDTAYEQYF.

The chain has TRBV19 and TRBJ2-3, with no clear D. CDR3 size: 15 residues. CDR1 and CDR2 from the germline V gene are LNHDA and SQIVND (reference sequence). V was cut by 0 bases and J by 0 bases, with 7 bases left in between. CDR3 DNA: TGTGCCAGTAGTATAGAACGGGTCAGCACAGATACGCAGTATTTT. Encoded protein: CASSIERVSTDTQYF.

The rearrangement joins TRBV29-1 to TRBJ1-2; D remains ambiguous. Trimming took 6 bases from V and 2 from J, leaving 13 bases between them. CDR3 length: 13 amino acids. Germline-derived CDR1 and CDR2 are SQVTM and ANQGSEA. The chain's CDR3 is CSVRPGENYGYTF. CDR3 in DNA: TGCAGCGTCCGACCGGGAGAAAACTATGGCTACACCTTC.

V gene TRBV6-5 combines with J gene TRBJ1-2; D perhaps matches TRBD1 (6 bases). The V end lost 6 bases, the J end lost 2 bases, and 13 bases lay between the germline ends. The CDR3 is 14 amino acids. Germline CDR1 reads MNHEY; CDR2 reads SVGAGI. This chain's CDR3 is CASRGIGQNYGYTF. Here the CDR3 DNA reads TGTGCCAGCAGGGGAATCGGACAGAACTATGGCTACACCTTC.

This chain links TRBV9 with TRBJ2-7, with D unresolved. Trimming shortened V by 2 bases and J by 1 base, and 7 bases separated the two germline ends. CDR1 is SGDLS, CDR2 YYNGEE, per germline. This CDR3 is built from 13 residues. CDR3 bases: TGTGCCAGCAGCGTGACTGGTTCCTACGAGCAGTACTTC. Translated, it gives CASSVTGSYEQYF.

This chain connects TRBV11-2 to TRBJ2-1; D ambiguous. Per the germline V gene, CDR1 is SGHAT and CDR2 is FQNNGV. The germline V and J ends were trimmed by 5 bases and 8 bases, with 7 bases remaining between them. This CDR3 comprises 11 residues. CDR3 DNA: TGTGCCAGCAGCCACACCCATGAGCAGTTCTTC. This encodes CASSHTHEQFF.

The chain couples TRBV2 to TRBJ2-3; 7 nucleotides match TRBD2. CDR1 is SNHLY and CDR2 is FYNNEI in the germline V gene. This CDR3 comprises 18 residues. The V gene end was trimmed by 6 bases and the J gene end by 2 bases; junction bases not matched to a gene: 17. The CDR3 DNA sequence: TGTGCCAGCAGGATGGGAGGGTTTGAGGGATTTCTCACAGATACGCAGTATTTT. Protein product: CASRMGGFEGFLTDTQYF.

This clone came up once. The chain combines TRBV19 with TRBJ2-5, with D possibly matching TRBD1 (6 bases). Germline lookup yields CDR1 LNHDA and CDR2 SQIVND (reference sequence). There are 13 residues in the CDR3. Trimming left V 6 bases short and J 5 bases short, with 13 bases between. For the CDR3, the DNA is TGTGCCAGTAGAAGCAGGGGTGTTGAGACCCAGTACTTC. Amino acid sequence: CASRSRGVETQYF. Together with reference TRBV19 and TRBJ2-5, the CDR3 gives the full variable domain: DGGITQSPKYLFRKEGQNVTLSCEQNLNHDAMYWYRQDPGQGLRLIYYSQIVNDFQKGDIAEGYSVSREKKESFPLTVTSAQKNPTAFYLCASRSRGVETQYFGPGTRLLVL.

This sequence joins TRBV2 and TRBJ2-1; TRBD2 aligns across 7 bases. Trimming removed 4 bases from V and 5 bases from J; junction bases left unmatched: 14. The CDR3 has 17 residues. From germline, CDR1 is SNHLY and CDR2 FYNNEI. CDR3 nucleotide sequence: TGTGCCAGCAGTGTGTGGCTAGCGTTGGGAGGGAACAATGAGCAGTTCTTC. This sequence encodes CASSVWLALGGNNEQFF.

V usage is TRBV7-9 and J usage is TRBJ1-2, with 9 positions matching TRBD1. Germline loops: CDR1 SEHNR, CDR2 FQNEAQ (reference sequence). The CDR3 totals 15 residues. Trimming at V came to 0 bases and at J to 4 bases, leaving 3 bases not matched to a gene. The CDR3 region has the DNA TGTGCCAGCAGCTTAGCTTTGACAGGGGGCTATGGCTACACCTTC. It encodes CASSLALTGGYGYTF.

The chain employs TRBV5-1 and TRBJ1-2, with TRBD1 identical over 7 bases. The V and J ends lost 2 bases and 4 bases, in that order; junction bases with no gene match: 5. CDR1 SGHRS and CDR2 YFSETQ come from the germline V gene. CDR3 length equals 14 residues. Written as DNA, the CDR3 is TGCGCCAGCAGCTTCGGGACAGCGGTCTATGGCTACACCTTC. Amino acids: CASSFGTAVYGYTF.

The rearrangement links TRBV10-3 to TRBJ1-3, with D possibly being TRBD1 (6 bases). Germline CDR1 reads ENHRY; CDR2 reads SYGVKD. The CDR3 sequence is 15 residues long. The V and J ends lost 6 bases and 2 bases respectively, with 14 bases between them. CDR3 amino acids: CAIRETGLAGNTIYF. The CDR3 nucleotides are TGTGCCATCAGAGAGACAGGCCTGGCTGGAAACACCATATATTTT.

The chain carries TRBV5-1 and TRBJ2-3, with D tentatively TRBD2 (6 bases). Trimming left V 9 bases short and J 1 base short, with 15 bases between. Germline CDR1 and CDR2: SGHRS and YFSETQ. This CDR3 is built from 14 residues. CDR3 sequence reads: CATTRDSGTDTQYF. CDR3 nucleotide sequence: TGCGCCACCACCCGGGACTCGGGCACAGATACGCAGTATTTT.

The genes are TRBV5-1 and TRBJ1-2; D is undetermined. This CDR3 has 15 amino acids. In germline, CDR1 is SGHRS, CDR2 YFSETQ. The germline V and J ends were trimmed by 0 bases and 3 bases, with 12 bases remaining between them. The CDR3 is CASSLGGRPDYGYTF. The CDR3 DNA sequence: TGCGCCAGCAGCTTGGGAGGCAGACCGGACTATGGCTACACCTTC.

V is TRBV11-1 and J is TRBJ1-1; TRBD1 matches at 8 bases. From germline, CDR1 is SGHAT and CDR2 FQDESV (reference sequence). The CDR3 has 14 amino acids. V was pared by 4 bases and J by 2 bases, with 3 bases of the junction left unmatched. In nucleotides, the CDR3 is TGTGCCAGCAGCTATGACAGGGGTAACACTGAAGCTTTCTTT. Protein sequence: CASSYDRGNTEAFF.

This chain uses TRBV30 with TRBJ2-2; D not resolved. The CDR3 extends over 13 amino acids. Germline V gives CDR1 GTSNPN, CDR2 SVGIG (reference sequence). V was pared by 4 bases and J by 3 bases, with 9 bases between. In DNA form, the CDR3 reads TGTGCCTGGACCCTACAGCACACCGGGGAGCTGTTTTTT. It yields the protein CAWTLQHTGELFF.

The chain joins TRBV9 to TRBJ1-4, with TRBD1 matching over 7 bases. Germline CDR1 and CDR2: SGDLS and YYNGEE. There are 15 residues in the CDR3. Trimming removed 4 bases from V and 4 bases from J; junction bases left unmatched: 7. The DNA for the CDR3 is TGTGCCAGCAGCTCTAGGACAGGTCTTAATGAAAAACTGTTTTTT. Its protein is CASSSRTGLNEKLFF. Supplemented by reference TRBV9 and TRBJ1-4, the full variable domain reads DSGVTQTPKHLITATGQRVTLRCSPRSGDLSVYWYQQSLDQGLQFLIQYYNGEERAKGNILERFSAQQFPDLHSELNLSSLELGDSALYFCASSSRTGLNEKLFFGSGTQLSVL.

The chain uses TRBV10-3 and TRBJ2-7, with TRBD2 identical over 10 bases. The germline V gene has CDR1 ENHRY and CDR2 SYGVKD. This CDR3 has 15 amino acids. With 0 bases clipped from V and 5 bases from J, the junction kept 4 bases outside the gene matches. CDR3 residues: CAISESRLAGDEQYF. The CDR3 nucleotides read TGTGCCATCAGTGAGTCAAGGCTAGCGGGAGACGAGCAGTACTTC.

The CDR3 region has the DNA TGTGCCAGCAGCTTGGGTGCTAGCGGGAGCACAGATACGCAGTATTTT. This encodes CASSLGASGSTDTQYF. The V and J genes are TRBV5-5 and TRBJ2-3; 8 nucleotides align to TRBD2. Trimming cost V 0 bases and J 0 bases; bases outside gene matches: 3. The CDR3 covers 16 residues. Germline V gene sequence: CDR1 SGHKS, CDR2 YYEKEE (reference sequence).